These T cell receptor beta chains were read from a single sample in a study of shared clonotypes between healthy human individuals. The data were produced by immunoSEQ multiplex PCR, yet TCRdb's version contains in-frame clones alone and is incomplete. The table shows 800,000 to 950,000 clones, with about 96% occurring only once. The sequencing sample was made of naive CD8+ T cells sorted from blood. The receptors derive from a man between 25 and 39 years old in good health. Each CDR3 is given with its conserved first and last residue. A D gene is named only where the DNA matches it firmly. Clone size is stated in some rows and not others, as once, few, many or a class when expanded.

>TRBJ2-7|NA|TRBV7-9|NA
TGTGCCAGCAGCCCGATAGATGGCTACGAGCAGTACTTC
CASSPIDGYEQYF
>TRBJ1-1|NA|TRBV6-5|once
TGTGCCAGCAGTTACGTACTGGGCGAAAACACTGAAGCTTTCTTT
CASSYVLGENTEAFF
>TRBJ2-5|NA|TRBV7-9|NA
TGTGCCAGCAGCTTCGCCCCACAAGAGACCCAGTACTTC
CASSFAPQETQYF
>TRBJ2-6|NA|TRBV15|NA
TGTGCCACCAGCAGAGATTGGGGTGCCGGGGCCAACGTCCTGACTTTC
CATSRDWGAGANVLTF
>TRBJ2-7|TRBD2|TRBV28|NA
TGTGCCAGCAGTTTTCTAGGACTAGCGGGATACGAGCAGTACTTC
CASSFLGLAGYEQYF
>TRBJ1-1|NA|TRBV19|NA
TGTGCCAGTTCGTACGGGTGGCCTTCAGTCATGAACACTGAAGCTTTCTTT
CASSYGWPSVMNTEAFF
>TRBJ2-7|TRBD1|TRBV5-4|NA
TGTGCCAGCAGCTTGGCCGGGACAGGGCCCCACGAGCAGTACTTC
CASSLAGTGPHEQYF
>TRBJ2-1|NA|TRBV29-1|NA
TGCAGCGTCGGACAGTCCTCCTACAATGAGCAGTTCTTC
CSVGQSSYNEQFF
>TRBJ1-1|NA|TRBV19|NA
TGTGCCAGTAGTATCAGCCCGAATACTGAAGCTTTCTTT
CASSISPNTEAFF
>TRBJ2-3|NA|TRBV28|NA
TGTGCCAGCAGTTTAGCGAGGGTGTGGACAGATACGCAGTATTTT
CASSLARVWTDTQYF
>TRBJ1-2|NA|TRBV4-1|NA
TGCGCCAGCAGCCAAGAGCCTGGACAGAGAGAGTTTGGCTACACCTTC
CASSQEPGQREFGYTF
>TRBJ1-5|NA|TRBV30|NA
TGTGCCTGGACCCAAGGCGGTCAGCCCCAGCATTTT
CAWTQGGQPQHF
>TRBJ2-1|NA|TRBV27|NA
TGTGCCAGCAGCGTGGCGGGGAGGCGCGAGTTCTTC
CASSVAGRREFF
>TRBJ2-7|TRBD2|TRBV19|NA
TGTGCCAGTAGTCTTGCGGGAGGGTCCTCCTACGAGCAGTACTTC
CASSLAGGSSYEQYF
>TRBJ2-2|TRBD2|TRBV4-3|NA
TGCGCCAGCAGGCAAGACGGGACTAGCGGGAGTGCCGGGGAGCTGTTTTTT
CASRQDGTSGSAGELFF
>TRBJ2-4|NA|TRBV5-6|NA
TGTGCCAGCAGCTCCGGGGGAGGCGCGGTGAACATTCAGTACTTC
CASSSGGGAVNIQYF
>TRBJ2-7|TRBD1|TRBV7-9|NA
TGTGCCAGCAGCGGAATTATCAGGGGGCTCAGCTCCTACGAGCAGTACTTC
CASSGIIRGLSSYEQYF
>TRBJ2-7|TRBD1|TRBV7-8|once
TGTGCCAGCAGCTTAGTGGCAGGGGGTAGCTACGAGCAGTACTTC
CASSLVAGGSYEQYF
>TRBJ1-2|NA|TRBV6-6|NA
TGTGCCAGCAGTGACGGAGGGGGCTATGGCTACACCTTC
CASSDGGGYGYTF
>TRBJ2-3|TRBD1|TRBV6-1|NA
TGTGCCAGCATAGGACAGGCGACAGATACGCAGTATTTT
CASIGQATDTQYF
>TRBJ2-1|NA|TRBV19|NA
TGTGCCAGTAGTATTATAGGGAGTCTAGAGCAGTTCTTC
CASSIIGSLEQFF
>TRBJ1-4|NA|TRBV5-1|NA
TGCGCCAGCAGCTTGAATAATGAAAAACTGTTTTTT
CASSLNNEKLFF
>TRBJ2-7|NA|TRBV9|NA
TGTGCCAGCAGCGAGTGGGACAACGGCTACGAGCAGTACTTC
CASSEWDNGYEQYF
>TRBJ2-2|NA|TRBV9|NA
TGTGCCAGCAGCCAGGGGGGCGTGGCGAACACCGGGGAGCTGTTTTTT
CASSQGGVANTGELFF
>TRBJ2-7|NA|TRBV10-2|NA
TGCGCCAGCAGTGCACGAGGCGGCGAGCAGTACTTC
CASSARGGEQYF
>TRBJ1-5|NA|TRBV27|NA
TGTGCCAGCAGTTTATCCGAGCCCAGTGGGAATCAGCCCCAGCATTTT
CASSLSEPSGNQPQHF
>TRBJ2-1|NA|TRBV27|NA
TGTGCCAGCAGTTTACAACTAGCCCATGAGCAGTTCTTC
CASSLQLAHEQFF
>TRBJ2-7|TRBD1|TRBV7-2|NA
TGTGCCAGCAGCTTCCGGGACAGGATTCACGAGCAGTACTTC
CASSFRDRIHEQYF
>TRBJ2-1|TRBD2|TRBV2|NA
TGCGGGACTAGCGGGAGTGTAGATGAGCAGTTCTTC
CGTSGSVDEQFF
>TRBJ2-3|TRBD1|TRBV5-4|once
TGTGCCAGCAGCTCGTGGACAGGGATAGCAGATACGCAGTATTTT
CASSSWTGIADTQYF
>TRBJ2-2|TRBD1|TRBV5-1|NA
TGCGCCAGCAGCAGGTACAGGGGCTTGAACACCGGGGAGCTGTTTTTT
CASSRYRGLNTGELFF
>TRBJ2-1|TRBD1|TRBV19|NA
TGTGCCAGTAGAATTGGGGTGACAGGGCGAAACAATGAGCAGTTCTTC
CASRIGVTGRNNEQFF
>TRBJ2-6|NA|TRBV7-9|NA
TGTGCCAGCAGCTCCCGAGCCAACGTCCTGACTTTC
CASSSRANVLTF
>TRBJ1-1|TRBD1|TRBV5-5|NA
TGTGCCAGCAGCCGGGGACAGTTGTTCACTGAAGCTTTCTTT
CASSRGQLFTEAFF
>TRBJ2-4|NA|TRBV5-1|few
TGCGCCAGCAGCTTGGAGGCAGGGGCCGGAGGTGTAGCCAAAAACATTCAGTACTTC
CASSLEAGAGGVAKNIQYF
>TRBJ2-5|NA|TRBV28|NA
TGTGCCAGCAGTTTTCTTGCGGGATATAGGGAGACCCAGTACTTC
CASSFLAGYRETQYF
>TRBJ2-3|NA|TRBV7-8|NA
TGTGCCAGCAGCTTAGGCTTCACGGCGGATACGCAGTATTTT
CASSLGFTADTQYF
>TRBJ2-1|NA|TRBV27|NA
TGTGCCAGCAGCGTACGTCCTAGCTCCTACAATGAGCAGTTCTTC
CASSVRPSSYNEQFF
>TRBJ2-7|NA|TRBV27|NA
TGTGCCAGCAGTTTAGAGGGAGCCTACGAGCAGTACTTC
CASSLEGAYEQYF
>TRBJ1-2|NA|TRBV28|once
TGTGCCAGCAGTTATTCCCCGGGCCTAGCTAACTATGGCTACACCTTC
CASSYSPGLANYGYTF
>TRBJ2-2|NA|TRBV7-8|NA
TGTGCCAGCAGCTTAGCGAGGGTTTATAAGACCGGGGAGCTGTTTTTT
CASSLARVYKTGELFF
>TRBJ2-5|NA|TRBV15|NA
TGTGCCACCAGCAGAGTTGACAGTCCCCAGTACTTC
CATSRVDSPQYF
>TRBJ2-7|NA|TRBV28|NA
TGTGCCAGCAGTTTACGTTGGAGGCCAAACGAGCAGTACTTC
CASSLRWRPNEQYF
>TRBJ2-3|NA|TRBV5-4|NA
TGTGCCAGCAGCTTGGGAGGACAGAGCACAGATACGCAGTATTTT
CASSLGGQSTDTQYF
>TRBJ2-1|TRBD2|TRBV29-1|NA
TGCAGCTTCGGGACTAGCGGGAGTTATGAGCAGTTCTTC
CSFGTSGSYEQFF
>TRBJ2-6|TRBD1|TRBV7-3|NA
TGTGCCAGCAGCATGACAGGGGTTTGGGGACGCGGGGCCAACGTCCTGACTTTC
CASSMTGVWGRGANVLTF
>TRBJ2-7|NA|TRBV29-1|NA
TGCAGCGTCCAACTGGACGGCGCCTACGAGCAGTACTTC
CSVQLDGAYEQYF
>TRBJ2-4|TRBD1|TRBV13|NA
TGTGCCAGCAGCTTCAAATGGGACAGGGGAGGAAACATTCAGTACTTC
CASSFKWDRGGNIQYF
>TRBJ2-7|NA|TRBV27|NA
TGTGCCAGCAGTGACCTAGTGACCTACGAGCAGTACTTC
CASSDLVTYEQYF
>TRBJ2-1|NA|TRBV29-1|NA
TGCAGCGTGAAACTAGCCCTGCAGTTCTTC
CSVKLALQFF